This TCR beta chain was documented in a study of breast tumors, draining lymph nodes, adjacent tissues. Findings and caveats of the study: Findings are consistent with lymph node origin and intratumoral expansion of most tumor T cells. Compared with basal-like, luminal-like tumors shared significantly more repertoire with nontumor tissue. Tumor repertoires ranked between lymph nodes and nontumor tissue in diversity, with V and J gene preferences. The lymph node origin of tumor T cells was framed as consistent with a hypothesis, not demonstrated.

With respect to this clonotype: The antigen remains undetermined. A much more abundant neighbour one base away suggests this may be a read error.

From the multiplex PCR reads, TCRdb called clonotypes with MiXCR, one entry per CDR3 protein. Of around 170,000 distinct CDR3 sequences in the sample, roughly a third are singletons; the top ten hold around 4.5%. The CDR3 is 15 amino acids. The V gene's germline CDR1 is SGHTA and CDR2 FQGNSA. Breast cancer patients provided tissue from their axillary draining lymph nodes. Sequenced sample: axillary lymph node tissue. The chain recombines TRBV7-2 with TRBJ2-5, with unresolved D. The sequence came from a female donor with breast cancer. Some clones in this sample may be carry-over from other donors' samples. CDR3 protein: CASSQPLAAQETQHF. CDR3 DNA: TGTGCCAGCAGCCAACCCCTTGCAGCCCAAGAGACCCAGCACTTC.